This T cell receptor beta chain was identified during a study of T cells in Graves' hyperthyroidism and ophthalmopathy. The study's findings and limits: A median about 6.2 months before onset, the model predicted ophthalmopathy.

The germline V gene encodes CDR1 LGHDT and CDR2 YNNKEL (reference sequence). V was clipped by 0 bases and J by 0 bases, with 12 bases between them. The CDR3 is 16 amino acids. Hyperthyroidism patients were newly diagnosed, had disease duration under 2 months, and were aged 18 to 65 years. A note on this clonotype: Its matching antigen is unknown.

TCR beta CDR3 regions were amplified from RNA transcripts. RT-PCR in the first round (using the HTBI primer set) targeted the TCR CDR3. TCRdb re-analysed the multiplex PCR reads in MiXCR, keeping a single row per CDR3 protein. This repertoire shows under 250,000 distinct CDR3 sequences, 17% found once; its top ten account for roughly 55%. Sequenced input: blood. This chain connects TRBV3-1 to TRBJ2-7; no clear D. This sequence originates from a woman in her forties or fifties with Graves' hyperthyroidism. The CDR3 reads CASSQDRAVHSYEQYF. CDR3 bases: TGTGCCAGCAGCCAAGATCGGGCCGTCCACTCCTACGAGCAGTACTTC.